Here is one T cell receptor beta chain with its context. Its antigen is unknown. No qualities accompany the bases; no much larger clone lies one base away. The time point label, as the study defines it: pretreatment peripheral blood. The cohort comprised fewer than 35 patients with locally advanced or metastatic urothelial carcinoma treated at Memorial Sloan Kettering on a trial protocol. Peripheral blood mononuclear cells were collected from each patient pretreatment and during treatment, giving between 1 and 8 total time points per patient. The Qiagen DNeasy Blood extraction kit was used to purify genomic DNA from total PBMCs and tumor samples. PBMCs were collected pretreatment and during treatment, and were isolated and stored as previously described. The record originates from a study of PD-L1 blockade in urothelial cancer (dated by TCRdb to about 2017). Concerning the study at large: Therapy was started around 2014 for all patients, and atezolizumab 1,200 mg was administered intravenously every 3 weeks. About 85% of the 29 patients were identified as males with urothelial cancer of bladder origin, and a prior smoking history was reported by 18 of 29 patients. An ECOG performance status of 0 or 1 was recorded for the patients, and 0 to 3 prior chemotherapy regimens had been received by the patients. Blood samples were analyzed at 3 weeks after treatment start (second dose) and at 6 weeks after treatment start. Blood samples gave a median of 141,255 T cells and 80,000 to 95,000 unique TCRs, with a median clonality of roughly 0.08. The study was an exploratory multi-omic analysis of somatic, immune and clinical correlates of response to PD-L1 blockade with atezolizumab in urothelial cancer. Pretreatment tumor samples, along with matched peripheral blood collected serially before and after atezolizumab treatment, underwent TCR sequencing. Durable clinical benefit was defined as a progression-free survival longer than 6 months, and TCR features were additionally tested against progression-free survival and overall survival. Whole exome sequencing and RNA sequencing of pretreatment tumors were performed alongside TCR sequencing in the same patients. About 10 patients achieved durable clinical benefit and 20 did not. Approximately 30 patients had pretreatment blood TCR-seq, roughly 24 had at least one posttreatment blood collection, and roughly 24 had tumor TCR-seq. What the study reported, not specific to this receptor: Improved progression-free and overall survival was associated with having pretreatment peripheral blood TCR clonality below the median. Among patients with durable benefit, tumor-associated TCR clones showed greater expansion in peripheral blood 3 weeks after treatment started (n ≈ 23, p = 0.022). Because the sample size was small (n = 29) and many of the analyses were exploratory, the results are meant to be hypothesis-generating.

Synthetic TCR analog templates were spiked into each PCR so that absolute template abundance could be estimated from read counts. The immunoSEQ assay used bias-controlled V and J gene primers to amplify TCRbeta CDR3 regions from genomic DNA. Sequencing of rearranged TCRbeta segments was performed at approximately 20X coverage. The source study handled its data this way. Clustering was used to correct sequencing errors, and CDR3s were annotated against IMGT so that V, D and J genes could be assigned. Downstream analyses used only productive TCRbeta rearrangements and left out out-of-frame or stop-codon sequences. To compute clonality, Shannon entropy was normalized by the log of the number of unique productive sequences and then subtracted from one. Clones differing between time points or between blood and tumor were identified using Fisher's exact test with Benjamini-Hochberg correction, with an adjusted p below 0.01 applied as the threshold. The table was pulled from immuneACCESS by TCRdb, which kept in-frame rearrangements only. Such tables lose some clones; where checked, under half of the loss comes from unresolved V genes, and the rest has no known cause. The DNA gave D and trimming, while V, J and clone size come from that table. This sample comprises over 65,000 clones, 90% of them detected only once. Approximately 5% of the sample belongs to the ten largest clones.

Cut back by 8 bases and 1 base, the V and J ends lie 15 bases apart. The CDR3 contains 15 residues, cysteine and phenylalanine counted. Only the CDR3 DNA is retained, 45 bases long and in frame from the first base. As encoded in the germline V gene, CDR1 is MDHEN while CDR2 is SYDVKM. The sequence joins TRBV28 to TRBJ1-3; possibly the D gene is TRBD1, per 6 matching bases. Sequencing used PBMCs, obtained around atezolizumab (anti-PD-L1) treatment. The TCR was taken from a man between 65 and 79 years old with urothelial cancer. This receptor has the CDR3 CASRSGAWSGNTIYF. The bases read TGTGCCAGCCGCTCAGGGGCCTGGTCTGGAAACACCATATATTTT.